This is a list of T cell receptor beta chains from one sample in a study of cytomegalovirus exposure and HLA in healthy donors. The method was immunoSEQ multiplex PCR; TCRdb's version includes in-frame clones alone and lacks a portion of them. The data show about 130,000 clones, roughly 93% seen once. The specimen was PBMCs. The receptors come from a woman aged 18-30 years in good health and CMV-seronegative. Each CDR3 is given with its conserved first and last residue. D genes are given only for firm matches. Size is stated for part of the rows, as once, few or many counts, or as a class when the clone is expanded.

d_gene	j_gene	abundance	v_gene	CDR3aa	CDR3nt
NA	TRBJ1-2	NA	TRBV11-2	CASSLGSGLVHYGYTF	TGTGCCAGCAGCTTGGGTTCCGGACTCGTACACTATGGCTACACCTTC
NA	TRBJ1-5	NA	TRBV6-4	CASSEQGNQPQHF	TGTGCCAGCAGTGAGCAGGGCAATCAGCCCCAGCATTTT
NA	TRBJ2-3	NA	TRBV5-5	CASRLAGTDTQYF	TGTGCCAGCCGGTTAGCGGGCACAGATACGCAGTATTTT
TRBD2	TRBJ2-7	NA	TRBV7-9	CASSLARTSGYEQYF	TGTGCCAGCAGCTTAGCGCGGACTAGCGGCTACGAGCAGTACTTC
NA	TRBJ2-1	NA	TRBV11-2	CASSSRLIYNEQFF	TGTGCCAGCAGCTCCAGACTAATCTACAATGAGCAGTTCTTC
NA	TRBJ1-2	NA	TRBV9	CASSGRGPYGYTF	TGTGCCAGCAGCGGCAGGGGCCCCTATGGCTACACCTTC
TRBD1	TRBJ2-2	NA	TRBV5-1	CASSLGTATGELFF	TGCGCCAGCAGCCTGGGGACAGCCACCGGGGAGCTGTTTTTT
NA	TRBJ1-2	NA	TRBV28	CASSLRGRGDGYTF	TGTGCCAGCAGTTTACGTGGCAGGGGAGATGGCTACACCTTC
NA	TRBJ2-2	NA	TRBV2	CASREGSQTGELFF	TGTGCCAGCAGGGAGGGCAGTCAGACCGGGGAGCTGTTTTTT
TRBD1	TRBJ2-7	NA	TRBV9	CASSGTGDGAEQYF	TGTGCCAGCAGCGGTACAGGGGATGGCGCCGAGCAGTACTTC
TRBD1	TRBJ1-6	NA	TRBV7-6	CASSLGQEYSPLHF	TGTGCCAGCAGCCTGGGACAGGAGTATTCACCCCTCCACTTT
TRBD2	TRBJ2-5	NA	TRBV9	CASSGDSGRAGETQYF	TGTGCCAGCAGCGGAGATAGCGGGAGGGCCGGGGAGACCCAGTACTTC
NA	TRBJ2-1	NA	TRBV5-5	CATSIPTGTNNEQFF	TGTGCCACTTCGATCCCGACCGGGACAAACAATGAGCAGTTCTTC
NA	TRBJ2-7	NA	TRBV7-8	CASSLERQTRFEQYF	TGTGCCAGCAGCTTAGAACGCCAAACCCGGTTCGAGCAGTACTTC
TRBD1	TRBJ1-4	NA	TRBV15	CATSREYRGPEKLFF	TGTGCCACCAGCAGAGAGTACAGGGGCCCTGAAAAACTGTTTTTT
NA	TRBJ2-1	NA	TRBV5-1	CASSLTTPSYNEQFF	TGCGCCAGCAGCCTGACTACCCCCTCCTACAATGAGCAGTTCTTC
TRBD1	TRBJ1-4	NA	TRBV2	CASSGQGYEKLFF	TGTGCCAGCAGCGGACAGGGATATGAAAAACTGTTTTTT
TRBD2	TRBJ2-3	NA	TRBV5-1	CASSLSGGGDTQYF	TGCGCCAGCAGCCTATCGGGGGGGGGAGATACGCAGTATTTT
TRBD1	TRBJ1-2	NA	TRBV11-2	CASSRDSPYGYTF	TGTGCCAGCAGCCGGGACAGTCCCTATGGCTACACCTTC
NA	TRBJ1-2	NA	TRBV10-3	CAISESQGYTF	TGTGCCATCAGTGAGTCTCAAGGCTACACCTTC
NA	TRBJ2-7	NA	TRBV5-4	CASSDARGEQYF	TGTGCCAGCAGCGACGCCAGGGGTGAGCAGTACTTC
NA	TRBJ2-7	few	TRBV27	CASSLNRGVSYEQYF	TGTGCCAGCAGTTTGAATCGCGGGGTCTCCTACGAGCAGTACTTC
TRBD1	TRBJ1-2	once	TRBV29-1	CSVRTRGRGGYTF	TGCAGCGTGCGAACCAGGGGGCGAGGTGGCTACACCTTC
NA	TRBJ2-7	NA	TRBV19	CASSVTPGYEQYF	TGTGCCAGTAGTGTGACTCCCGGCTACGAGCAGTACTTC
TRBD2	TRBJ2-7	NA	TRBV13	CASSRRLAVGNEQYF	TGTGCCAGCAGCCGGAGACTAGCGGTGGGTAACGAGCAGTACTTC
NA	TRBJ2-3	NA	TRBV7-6	CASSLENTGKTDTQYF	TGTGCCAGCAGCTTGGAGAACACCGGGAAAACAGATACGCAGTATTTT
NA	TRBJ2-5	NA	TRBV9	CASSGGVGETQYF	TGTGCCAGCAGCGGCGGTGTCGGAGAGACCCAGTACTTC
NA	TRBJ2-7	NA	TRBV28	CASSLPSVYEQYF	TGTGCCAGCAGTTTACCTTCAGTCTACGAGCAGTACTTC
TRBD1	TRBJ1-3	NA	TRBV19	CASTAGGRNTIYF	TGTGCCAGTACTGCAGGGGGCCGGAACACCATATATTTT
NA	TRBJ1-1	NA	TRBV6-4	CASRGQLNTEAFF	TGTGCCAGCAGAGGACAGTTGAACACTGAAGCTTTCTTT
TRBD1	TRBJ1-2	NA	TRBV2	CADPQGLDGYTF	TGTGCCGACCCACAGGGGTTAGATGGCTACACCTTC
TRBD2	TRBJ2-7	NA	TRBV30	CAWSLAGFSYEQYF	TGTGCCTGGAGCCTAGCGGGGTTCTCCTACGAGCAGTACTTC
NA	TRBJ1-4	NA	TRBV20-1	CSAQTGEKLFF	TGCAGTGCTCAAACCGGAGAGAAACTGTTTTTT
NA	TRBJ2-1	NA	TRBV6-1	CASSESLRDYNEQFF	TGTGCCAGCAGTGAATCGTTGCGGGACTACAATGAGCAGTTCTTC
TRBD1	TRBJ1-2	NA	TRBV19	CASIGYVGRGRPNYGYTF	TGTGCCAGTATTGGGTACGTGGGCAGGGGGCGACCTAACTATGGCTACACCTTC
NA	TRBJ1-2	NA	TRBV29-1	CSVEDRAGRDYGYTF	TGCAGCGTTGAAGATCGGGCAGGGAGGGACTATGGCTACACCTTC
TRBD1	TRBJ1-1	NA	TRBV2	CASRVLGQGNTEAFF	TGTGCCAGCCGTGTCCTGGGACAGGGGAACACTGAAGCTTTCTTT
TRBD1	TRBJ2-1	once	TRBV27	CASYRGNEQFF	TGTGCCAGCTACAGGGGCAATGAGCAGTTCTTC
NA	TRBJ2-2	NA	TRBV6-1	CASSPTSPNTGELFF	TGTGCCAGCAGTCCGACTTCCCCGAACACCGGGGAGCTGTTTTTT
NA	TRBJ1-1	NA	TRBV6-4	CASNTGISTEAFF	TGTGCCAGCAACACAGGGATATCAACTGAAGCTTTCTTT
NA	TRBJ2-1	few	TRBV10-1	CASSESSPVNEQFF	TGCGCCAGCAGTGAGTCGAGCCCGGTCAACGAGCAGTTCTTC
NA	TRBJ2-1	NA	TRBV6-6	CATGRGSSYNEQFF	TGTGCCACCGGCCGGGGGAGCTCCTACAATGAGCAGTTCTTC
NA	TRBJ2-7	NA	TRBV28	CASRLAADSSYEQYF	TGTGCCAGCAGATTGGCTGCGGACAGTTCCTACGAGCAGTACTTC
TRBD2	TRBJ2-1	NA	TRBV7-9	CASGFSSGADEQFF	TGTGCCAGCGGTTTTTCGAGCGGGGCGGATGAGCAGTTCTTC
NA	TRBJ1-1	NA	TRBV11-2	CASIDWNTEAFF	TGTGCCAGCATCGACTGGAACACTGAAGCTTTCTTT
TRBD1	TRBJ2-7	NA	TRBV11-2	CASSLPGGYEQYF	TGTGCCAGCAGCTTACCAGGGGGCTACGAGCAGTACTTC
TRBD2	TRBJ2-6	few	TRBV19	CASTQWGGSGANVLTF	TGTGCCAGTACCCAGTGGGGGGGCTCTGGGGCCAACGTCCTGACTTTC
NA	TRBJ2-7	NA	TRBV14	CASSQVLRTSLRGEQYF	TGTGCCAGCAGCCAAGTGCTTAGAACGTCCTTGCGGGGCGAGCAGTACTTC
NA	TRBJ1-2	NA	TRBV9	CASSMTPLYGYTF	TGTGCCAGCAGCATGACACCTCTCTATGGCTACACCTTC